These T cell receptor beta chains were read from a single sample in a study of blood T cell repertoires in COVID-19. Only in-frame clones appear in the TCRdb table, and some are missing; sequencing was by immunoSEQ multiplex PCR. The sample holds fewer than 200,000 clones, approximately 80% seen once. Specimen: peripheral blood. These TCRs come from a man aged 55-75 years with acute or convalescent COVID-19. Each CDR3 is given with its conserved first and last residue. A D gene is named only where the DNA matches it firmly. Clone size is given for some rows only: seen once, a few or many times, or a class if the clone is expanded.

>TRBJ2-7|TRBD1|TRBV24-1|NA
TGTGCCACCAGTGATCCGAGACAGGGTAGCAACGAGCAGTACTTC
CATSDPRQGSNEQYF
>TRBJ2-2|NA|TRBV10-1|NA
TGCGCCAGCAGTCGGGCAGTAGGGGGGGTCACCGGGGAGCTGTTTTTT
CASSRAVGGVTGELFF
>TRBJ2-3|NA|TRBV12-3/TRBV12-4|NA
TGTGCCAGCAGTTCCACAGGCACAGATACGCAGTATTTT
CASSSTGTDTQYF
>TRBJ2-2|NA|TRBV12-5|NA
TGTGCTAGTGGTTTGGTAGGTCGCGGGTTGAACCCGAACACCGGGGAGCTGTTTTTT
CASGLVGRGLNPNTGELFF
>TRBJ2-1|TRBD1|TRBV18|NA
TGTGCCAGCTCCAACGGACAGGGGTTATACAATGAGCAGTTCTTC
CASSNGQGLYNEQFF
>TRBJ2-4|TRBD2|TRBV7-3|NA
TGTGCCAGCAGCTTAGTTCTAGTCCGAGCGGGAGGGATAATAGCCAAAAACATTCAGTACTTC
CASSLVLVRAGGIIAKNIQYF
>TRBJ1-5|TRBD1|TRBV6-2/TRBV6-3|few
TGTGCCAGCAGTTACGGGACAGGGGCCGGACAGCCCCAGCATTTT
CASSYGTGAGQPQHF
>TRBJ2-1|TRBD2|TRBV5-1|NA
TGCGCCAGCAGCTTTAGCGGGGGAAACAATGAGCAGTTCTTC
CASSFSGGNNEQFF
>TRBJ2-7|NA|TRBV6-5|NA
TGTGCCAGCAGTTACTCGGGTTTCTACAGGCCCTACGAGCAGTACTTC
CASSYSGFYRPYEQYF
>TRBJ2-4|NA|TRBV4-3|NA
TGCGCCAGCAGCAAACAGTACAGGTTGGGGGGAAACATTCAGTACTTC
CASSKQYRLGGNIQYF
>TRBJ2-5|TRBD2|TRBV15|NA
TGTGCCACGGGGGGGAGCCAAGAGACCCAGTACTTC
CATGGSQETQYF
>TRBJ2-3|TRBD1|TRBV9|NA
TGTGCCAGCAGCGTAGCCACACCGACTACCGGGACAGCATTTACAGATACGCAGTATTTT
CASSVATPTTGTAFTDTQYF
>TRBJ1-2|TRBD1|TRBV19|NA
TGTGCCAGTAGTCCCTCACCGACAGGGACCTATGGCTACACCTTC
CASSPSPTGTYGYTF
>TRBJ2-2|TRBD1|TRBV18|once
TGTGCCAGCTCACCACGAGGACAGGGAACCACCGGGGAGCTGTTTTTT
CASSPRGQGTTGELFF
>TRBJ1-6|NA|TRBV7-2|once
TGTGCCAGCAGCCCCGAGGGAGGGGGTGGTTCACCCCTCCACTTT
CASSPEGGGGSPLHF
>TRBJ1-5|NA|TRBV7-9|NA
TGTGCCAGCAGTAAGGACAATGGCAATCAGCCCCAGCATTTT
CASSKDNGNQPQHF
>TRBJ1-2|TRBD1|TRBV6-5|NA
TGTGCCAGCAGCCGACGGACAGGGAGAGAGGGCTACACCTTC
CASSRRTGREGYTF
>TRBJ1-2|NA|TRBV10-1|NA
TGCGCCAGATACCGCGGCGCAAAAACTAACTATGGCTACACCTTC
CARYRGAKTNYGYTF
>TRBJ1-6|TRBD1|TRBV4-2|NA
TGTGCCAGCAGCCAAGAAGGAGGACAGGGGATCGCACCCCTCCACTTT
CASSQEGGQGIAPLHF
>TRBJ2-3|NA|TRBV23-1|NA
TGCGCCAGCAGTCCGACAGGAGGTAGGGATACGCAGTATTTT
CASSPTGGRDTQYF
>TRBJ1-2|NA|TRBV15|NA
TGTGCCACCGCGGCGGGGTCTAACTATGGCTACACCTTC
CATAAGSNYGYTF
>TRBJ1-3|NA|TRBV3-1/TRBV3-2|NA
TGTGCCAGCAGCCAGTACTCTAATGTGGGCGGAAACACCATATATTTT
CASSQYSNVGGNTIYF
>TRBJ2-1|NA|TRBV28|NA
TGTGCCAGCTTAACTACAGGGAGGGATGAGCAGTTCTTC
CASLTTGRDEQFF
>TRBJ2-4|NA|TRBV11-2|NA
TGTGCCAGCAGCTTAGATCTCGCTAGATCTACAAACATTCAGTACTTC
CASSLDLARSTNIQYF
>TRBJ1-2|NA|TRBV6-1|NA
TGTGCCAGCAGTGAAGGGGGTGGGACTGATGGCTACACCTTC
CASSEGGGTDGYTF
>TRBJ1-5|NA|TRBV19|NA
TGTGCCAGTAGTAAGGGGAAAGGTCAGCCCCAGCATTTT
CASSKGKGQPQHF
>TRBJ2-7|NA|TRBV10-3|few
TGTGCCATATCAGGGGTAGATCGCGAGCAGTACTTC
CAISGVDREQYF
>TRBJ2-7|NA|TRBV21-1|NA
TGTGCCAGCAGCAAAAGGAGGGTTAATATGAACGAGCAGTACTTC
CASSKRRVNMNEQYF
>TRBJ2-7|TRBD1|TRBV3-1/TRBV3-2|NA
TGTGCCAGCAGCCAAGGCGGTACAGGGGGCTTTTACGAGCAGTACTTC
CASSQGGTGGFYEQYF
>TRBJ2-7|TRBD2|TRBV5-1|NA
TGCGCCAGCAGCTTGTTGCTAGCGGGAACCGTTCCCTACGAGCAGTACTTC
CASSLLLAGTVPYEQYF
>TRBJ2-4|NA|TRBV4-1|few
TGCGCCAGCAGCCAGAGACTAGCCAAAAACATTCAGTACTTC
CASSQRLAKNIQYF
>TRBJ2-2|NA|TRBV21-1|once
TGTGCCAGCAGCTCCCGGACAGGGGCCACCGGGGAGCTGTTTTTT
CASSSRTGATGELFF
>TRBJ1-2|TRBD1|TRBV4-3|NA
TGCGCCAGCAGCCAAGCGAACAGGGGAGGCTATGGCTACACCTTC
CASSQANRGGYGYTF
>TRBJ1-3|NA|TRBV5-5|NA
TGTGCCAGCAGCATGAAACAGGCAATCTCTGGAAACACCATATATTTT
CASSMKQAISGNTIYF
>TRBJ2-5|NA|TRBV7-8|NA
TGTGCCAGCAGCTTAGCGGAGGAGACCCAGTACTTC
CASSLAEETQYF
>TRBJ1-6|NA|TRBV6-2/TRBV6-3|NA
TGTGCCAGCAGTTACGGGAGTTTGGGTTCACCCCTCCACTTT
CASSYGSLGSPLHF
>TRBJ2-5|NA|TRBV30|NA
TGTGCCTGGAGTCGGAGGGGCGCCGAGACCCAGTACTTC
CAWSRRGAETQYF
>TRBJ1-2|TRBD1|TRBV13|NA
TGTGCCAGCAGACAGACAGGGGCTAATGGCTACACCTTC
CASRQTGANGYTF
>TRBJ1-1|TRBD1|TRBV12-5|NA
TGTGCTAGTGGTCCTTACGACAGGGGCCGTGAAGCTTTCTTT
CASGPYDRGREAFF
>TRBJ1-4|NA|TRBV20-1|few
TGCAGTGCTAGTCCAAGACAGACCGGTGGGGAAAAACTGTTTTTT
CSASPRQTGGEKLFF
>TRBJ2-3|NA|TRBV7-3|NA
TGTGCCAGCAGCTTAATGGCAGGGCAAGATACGCAGTATTTT
CASSLMAGQDTQYF
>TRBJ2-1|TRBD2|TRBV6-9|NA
TGTGCCAGCAGTCTGACTGTTACCAGCGGGGGGGCCCCATCCTACAATGAGCAGTTCTTC
CASSLTVTSGGAPSYNEQFF
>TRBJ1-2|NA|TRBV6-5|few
TGTGCCAGCAGACCCACAGGGCCCCTTGGCTACACCTTC
CASRPTGPLGYTF
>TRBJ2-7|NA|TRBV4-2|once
TGTGCCAGCAGCCAAGAGCGGGGGCCCTACGAGCAGTACTTC
CASSQERGPYEQYF
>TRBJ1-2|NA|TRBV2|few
TGTGCCAGCAGTGATTCGACCCAGGGTTGGGGCTACACCTTC
CASSDSTQGWGYTF
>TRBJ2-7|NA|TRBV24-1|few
TGTGCCACCCCAGGGGTCCTAAGGGCCTACGAGCAGTACTTC
CATPGVLRAYEQYF
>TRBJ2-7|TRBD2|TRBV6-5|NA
TGTGCCAGCAGTTCCACCGGGACTAGCAACACCTACGAGCAGTACTTC
CASSSTGTSNTYEQYF
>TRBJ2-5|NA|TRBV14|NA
TGTGCCAGCAGCCGACTGACAGGAATCCAAGAGACCCAGTACTTC
CASSRLTGIQETQYF
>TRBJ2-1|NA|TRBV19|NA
TGTGCCAGTAGTATAGCCCAGACTAGAACCTACAATGAGCAGTTCTTC
CASSIAQTRTYNEQFF
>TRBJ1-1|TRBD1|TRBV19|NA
TGTGCCAGTACGACAGGGTCGAACACTGAAGCTTTCTTT
CASTTGSNTEAFF
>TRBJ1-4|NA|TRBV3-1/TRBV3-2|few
TGTGCCAGCAGCCAGGCACATTATAATGAAAAACTGTTTTTT
CASSQAHYNEKLFF
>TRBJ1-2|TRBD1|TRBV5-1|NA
TGCGCCAGCAGCTTGGGTCAGGGGGCAACCACCCTCTATGGCTACACCTTC
CASSLGQGATTLYGYTF
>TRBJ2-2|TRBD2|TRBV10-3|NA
TGTGCCATCTCGGGACTAGCGGGAGGCGGGGAGCTGTTTTTT
CAISGLAGGGELFF